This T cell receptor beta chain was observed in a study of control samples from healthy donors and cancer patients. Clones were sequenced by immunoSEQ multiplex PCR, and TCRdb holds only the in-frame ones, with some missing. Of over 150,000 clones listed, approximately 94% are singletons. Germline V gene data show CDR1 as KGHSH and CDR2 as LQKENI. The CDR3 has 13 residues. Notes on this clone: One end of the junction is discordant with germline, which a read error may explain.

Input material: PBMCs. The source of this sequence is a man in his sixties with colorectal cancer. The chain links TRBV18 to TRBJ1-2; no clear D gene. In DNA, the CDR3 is TGTGCCACCTCACCCGATTCGGTTTATGGCTACACCTTC. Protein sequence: CATSPDSVYGYTF.